These 20 T cell receptor beta chains were sequenced from one sample in a study of CD8 T cells in ankylosing spondylitis. General study results and limits: In ankylosing spondylitis blood, a motif of 7 to 9 highly homologous TCR beta variants appeared characteristic.

No antigen is known for these receptors. TCRdb passed the 5' RACE reads through MiXCR, listing each CDR3 protein once. Of roughly 700,000 distinct CDR3 sequences listed, 15% to 20% are singletons. What was sequenced was blood, either unsorted or a sorted T cell fraction (not recorded which). The receptors were gathered from a male donor with ankylosing spondylitis.

This chain uses TRBV6-2 or TRBV6-3 with TRBJ2-1; D not certain. CDR3 length: 13 amino acids. The germline V gene encodes CDR1 MNHEY and CDR2 SVGEGT. V lost 2 bases and J lost 4, with 6 bases in between. CDR3 protein: CASSYLTYNEQFF. In DNA form, the CDR3 reads TGTGCCAGCAGTTACCTCACTTACAATGAGCAGTTCTTC.

V is TRBV7-9 and J is TRBJ2-7; 11 nucleotides line up with TRBD1. Germline lookup yields CDR1 SEHNR and CDR2 FQNEAQ (reference sequence). The CDR3 is made up of 16 amino acids. V was pared by 0 bases and J by 5 bases, with 6 bases of the junction left unmatched. The CDR3 is CASSLAPGTGGDEQYF. CDR3 in DNA: TGTGCCAGCAGCTTAGCGCCAGGGACAGGGGGGGACGAGCAGTACTTC.

The gene calls are TRBV20-1 and TRBJ1-1; no reliable D call. There are 13 residues in the CDR3. The germline gives CDR1 DFQATT, CDR2 SNEGSKA (reference sequence). Trimming left V 2 bases short and J 4 bases short, with 11 bases between. CDR3 DNA sequence: TGCAGTGCTAGAAAAGGGTCAGGCACTGAAGCTTTCTTT. Encoded protein: CSARKGSGTEAFF.

V usage is TRBV15 and J usage is TRBJ2-7, with 9 bases identical to TRBD1. The CDR3 is 13 amino acids. CDR1 and CDR2 from the germline V gene are LNHNV and YYDKDF (reference sequence). J was trimmed by 4 bases and V by 3 bases; bases with no gene match: 1. The CDR3, as DNA: TGTGCCACCAGCAGGGGGACAGGGTACGAGCAGTACTTC. This sequence encodes CATSRGTGYEQYF.

The chain couples TRBV29-1 to TRBJ1-4, with D maybe TRBD1 (6 bases). The V end was cut by 5 bases, the J end by 5 bases, with 18 bases between. The CDR3 is 15 amino acids. Germline values: CDR1 SQVTM, CDR2 ANQGSEA. The CDR3 loop is CSVRGGSTKNEKLFF. Written as DNA, the CDR3 is TGCAGCGTTAGGGGGGGTTCCACGAAGAATGAAAAACTGTTTTTT.

The sample holds a few counts of this clonotype. The chain is built from TRBV6-1 and TRBJ2-4, with TRBD1 matching 7 bases. J was trimmed by 2 bases and V by 5 bases; bases with no gene match: 3. The V gene's germline CDR1 is MNHNS and CDR2 SASEGT. CDR3 length equals 14 residues. DNA for the CDR3: TGTGCCAGCAGTCTGACAGGGTCCAAAAACATTCAGTACTTC. Its protein is CASSLTGSKNIQYF.

V and J are TRBV7-9 and TRBJ2-2, with D maybe TRBD1 (6 bases). V was trimmed by 5 bases and J by 7 bases, leaving 14 bases between them. The CDR3 sequence is 14 residues long. Germline CDR1 SEHNR, CDR2 FQNEAQ (reference sequence). Here the CDR3 reads CASSPETGIGELFF. DNA for the CDR3: TGTGCCAGCAGCCCGGAAACAGGGATCGGGGAGCTGTTTTTT.

There are many counts of this clonotype. The gene calls are TRBV4-3 and TRBJ2-7, with TRBD2 matching over 8 bases. The germline V gene has CDR1 LGHNA and CDR2 YSLEER. The CDR3 sequence is 18 residues long. The J segment lost 6 bases and the V segment lost 0 bases, leaving 16 bases of the junction unmatched. Here the CDR3 reads CASSQEGPGEAGVGEQYF. As DNA, the CDR3 is TGCGCCAGCAGCCAAGAAGGCCCAGGGGAAGCGGGAGTAGGCGAGCAGTACTTC.

The V call is TRBV3-1, the J call TRBJ2-5, with D perhaps assigned TRBD1 or TRBD2 (5 bases each). This CDR3 contains 15 residues. In germline, CDR1 is LGHDT, CDR2 YNNKEL (reference sequence). Between the trimmed V and J ends, which lost 3 bases and 1 base, there was a span of 12 bases. In nucleotides, the CDR3 is TGTGCCAGCAGCCAGGAGACGAGGGGCCAAGAGACCCAGTACTTC. Protein: CASSQETRGQETQYF.

This clonotype appeared a few times. One end of the junction varies from germline; a read error may be responsible. The chain employs TRBV11-2 and TRBJ2-1; 14 positions match TRBD2. The germline V gene encodes CDR1 SGHAT and CDR2 FQNNGV. The CDR3 sequence is 16 residues long. The CDR3 sequence: CASSLRTSGGYNEQFF. The CDR3 DNA reads TGCGCCAGCAGCCTCCGGACTAGCGGGGGGTACAATGAGCAGTTCTTC.

This chain uses TRBV7-9 with TRBJ1-1; 8 nucleotides agree with TRBD1. Germline V gives CDR1 SEHNR, CDR2 FQNEAQ (reference sequence). The CDR3 has 15 amino acids. The V segment lost 5 bases and the J segment 6 bases; nucleotides outside the gene matches: 11. The CDR3 protein is CASSEDREFLAEAFF. The CDR3 coding sequence is TGTGCCAGCAGCGAGGACAGGGAATTTCTCGCTGAAGCTTTCTTT. Together with reference TRBV7-9 and TRBJ1-1, the CDR3 gives the full variable domain: DTGVSQNPRHKITKRGQNVTFRCDPISEHNRLYWYRQTLGQGPEFLTYFQNEAQLEKSRLLSDRFSAERPKGSFSTLEIQRTEQGDSAMYLCASSEDREFLAEAFFGQGTRLTVV.

This clonotype appeared a few times. This chain connects TRBV6-2 or TRBV6-3 to TRBJ2-7; the D gene is possibly TRBD1 (6 bases). The CDR3 has 15 amino acids. Germline assignment: CDR1 MNHEY and CDR2 SVGEGT. V gave up 6 bases and J gave up 2 bases, with 17 bases separating them. The CDR3 DNA is TGTGCCAGCAGACCCCTCGGAGGACAGCCCTACGAGCAGTACTTC. It specifies CASRPLGGQPYEQYF.

This chain connects TRBV14 to TRBJ2-5; possible D gene TRBD1, 5 bases. The V gene's germline CDR1 is SGHDN and CDR2 FVKESK. With 4 bases removed from V and 5 bases from J, the gap between germline ends came to 11 bases. The CDR3 extends over 13 amino acids. In DNA, the CDR3 is TGTGCCAGCAGCCCGCAGGGATTCGAGACCCAGTACTTC. The encoded protein is CASSPQGFETQYF.

This clonotype was detected only a few times. The chain couples TRBV10-3 to TRBJ2-3, with D tentatively TRBD1 (5 bases). CDR1 is ENHRY and CDR2 is SYGVKD in the germline V gene. The CDR3 totals 14 residues. Between the trimmed V and J ends, which lost 2 bases and 2 bases, there was a span of 8 bases. CDR3 protein: CAISEVQATDTQYF. The CDR3 DNA is TGTGCCATCAGTGAGGTACAGGCCACAGATACGCAGTATTTT.

This clonotype occurred a few times. This chain uses TRBV7-9 with TRBJ1-2, with D possibly being TRBD1 (5 bases). The CDR3 has 15 amino acids. Germline V gives CDR1 SEHNR, CDR2 FQNEAQ (reference sequence). Between the trimmed V and J ends, which lost 1 base and 8 bases, there was a span of 17 bases. In nucleotides, the CDR3 is TGTGCCAGCAGCTTAGAGGTCAGGGAGGCCGGGGGCTACACCTTC. Its protein product is CASSLEVREAGGYTF.

This clonotype occurred a few times. The chain combines TRBV7-9 with TRBJ2-7; 8 nucleotides agree with TRBD2. Trimming removed 5 bases from V and 5 bases from J; junction bases left unmatched: 17. CDR1 is SEHNR, CDR2 FQNEAQ, per germline (reference sequence). This CDR3 spans 17 amino acids. The CDR3 is CASSLLGAGTRMNEQYF. The CDR3 bases are TGTGCCAGCAGCCTCCTGGGGGCCGGGACTAGGATGAACGAGCAGTACTTC.

The J gene is TRBJ1-2, the V gene TRBV11-2; TRBD1 aligns across 7 bases. The V segment lost 0 bases and the J segment 9 bases; nucleotides outside the gene matches: 4. The CDR3 consists of 13 residues. Germline-derived CDR1 and CDR2 are SGHAT and FQNNGV. Written as DNA, the CDR3 is TGTGCCAGCAGCTTAGATCAAGGGGGCCGCTACACCTTC. Its protein product is CASSLDQGGRYTF.

In DNA form, the CDR3 reads TGTGCCAGCAGCTCCCGGGACAGATTTTACAATGAGCAGTTCTTC. The encoded protein is CASSSRDRFYNEQFF. J is TRBJ2-1 and V is TRBV7-9; 7 nucleotides agree with TRBD1. Germline-derived CDR1 and CDR2 are SEHNR and FQNEAQ (reference sequence). The CDR3 consists of 15 residues. Trimming removed 4 bases from V and 4 bases from J; junction bases left unmatched: 7.

The V gene is TRBV4-1, the J gene TRBJ2-7; D not certain. Germline assignment: CDR1 MGHRA and CDR2 YSYEKL. CDR3 length equals 15 residues. V was clipped by 4 bases and J by 2 bases, with 15 bases between them. The CDR3 loop reads CASSPDLDPAYEQYF. Written as DNA, the CDR3 is TGCGCCAGCAGCCCGGACCTGGATCCGGCCTACGAGCAGTACTTC.

J is TRBJ2-7 and V is TRBV28; 14 bases agree with TRBD2. Germline V gene sequence: CDR1 MDHEN, CDR2 SYDVKM. Unmatched junction bases numbered 4, after V lost 3 bases and J lost 3 bases. The CDR3 has 16 residues. CDR3 coding DNA: TGTGCCAGCAGTTTGAGGGGACTAGCGGGAGTCTACGAGCAGTACTTC. Translation gives CASSLRGLAGVYEQYF.